The 18 T cell receptor beta chains in this list originate from one sample, sequenced in a study of OX40 agonist ivuxolimab in advanced cancers. Measured with immunoSEQ multiplex PCR; TCRdb has only the in-frame clones, and not every one. The sample records 70,000 to 100,000 clones, under 90% being singletons. The sample consisted of CD4+ or CD8+ T cells sorted from blood, taken in a trial of the OX40 agonist ivuxolimab. Receptors originate from an adult with an advanced solid tumor such as melanoma, head and neck, liver or kidney cancer.

The rearrangement joins TRBV6-1 to TRBJ1-5; 8 bases are shared with TRBD1. Germline values: CDR1 MNHNS, CDR2 SASEGT. The CDR3 sequence is 13 residues long. The ends lost 5 bases at V and 7 bases at J; junction bases unmatched: 4. The CDR3 region has the DNA TGTGCCAGCAGTTCTACAGGGGGACAGCCCCAGCATTTT. It codes for CASSSTGGQPQHF.

The chain uses TRBV2 and TRBJ2-1, with D unclear. The germline V and J ends were trimmed by 6 bases and 9 bases, with 15 bases remaining between them. This CDR3 has 13 amino acids. Germline CDR1 reads SNHLY; CDR2 reads FYNNEI. This CDR3 reads CASRQNSWSEQFF. DNA of the CDR3: TGTGCCAGCAGACAGAATAGCTGGAGTGAGCAGTTCTTC.

This clone was seen just once. The CDR3 DNA is TGTGCCAGTAGTAAGTGGGTGGGCCAGCCCCAGCATTTT. This gives the protein CASSKWVGQPQHF. The chain has TRBV19 and TRBJ1-5; D not resolved. The CDR3 spans 13 residues. Between the trimmed V and J ends, which lost 4 bases and 7 bases, there was a span of 11 bases. Germline values: CDR1 LNHDA, CDR2 SQIVND (reference sequence).

The chain employs TRBV19 and TRBJ2-3; TRBD2 agrees at 9 bases. With V trimmed by 6 bases and J by 1 base, 8 bases remained unmatched. This CDR3 has 16 amino acids. Germline CDR1 is LNHDA and CDR2 is SQIVND (reference sequence). CDR3 loop: CASRRAGGAGTDTQYF. CDR3 coding DNA: TGTGCCAGTAGGCGGGCGGGGGGGGCCGGCACAGATACGCAGTATTTT.

For this clone: Mismatch with germline at one junction end may stem from a read error. In DNA form, the CDR3 reads TGTGCCAGCAGAAAACCGGGACACTCGACGGCGGTTTTT. This gives the protein CASRKPGHSTAVF. The chain recombines TRBV28 with TRBJ1-4; D might be TRBD1 (6 bases). Germline CDR1 and CDR2: MDHEN and SYDVKM. CDR3 length: 13 amino acids.

The J gene is TRBJ2-5, the V gene TRBV10-1; perhaps TRBD1 as D (5 bases). The germline V and J ends were trimmed by 5 bases and 2 bases, with 12 bases remaining between them. Germline V gene data show CDR1 as WNHNN and CDR2 as SYGVQD (reference sequence). This CDR3 comprises 14 residues. The CDR3 DNA reads as TGCGCCAGCAGTCGTAGGGGAAAACAAGAGACCCAGTACTTC. Translating it yields CASSRRGKQETQYF.

This clone was seen only a few times. The chain joins TRBV28 to TRBJ1-2; D might be TRBD1 (6 bases). V was pared by 8 bases and J by 4 bases, with 11 bases between. CDR1 MDHEN and CDR2 SYDVKM come from the germline V gene. The CDR3 is made up of 12 amino acids. The CDR3 region is CASSGGGYGYTF. The CDR3 DNA reads as TGTGCCAGCTCGGGAGGGGGCTATGGCTACACCTTC.

V and J are TRBV6-5 and TRBJ1-5; 10 bases map to TRBD1. The CDR3 runs 15 residues. CDR1 MNHEY and CDR2 SVGAGI come from the germline V gene. The trim removed 6 bases at V and 4 bases at J, leaving 6 bases unmatched. This CDR3 is CASSLTGQGNQPQHF. CDR3 in DNA: TGTGCCAGCAGCCTTACGGGACAGGGGAATCAGCCCCAGCATTTT.

The chain has TRBV7-2 and TRBJ2-5; D unresolved. The CDR3 totals 14 residues. V lost 1 base and J 5 bases, leaving 11 bases between the germline ends. Per germline, CDR1 SGHTA and CDR2 FQGNSA. The CDR3 sequence: CASSLGTLGETQYF. The CDR3 nucleotides are TGTGCCAGCAGCTTAGGGACCCTGGGGGAGACCCAGTACTTC. The whole variable domain, remainder taken from reference TRBV7-2 and TRBJ2-5, is GAGVSQSPSNKVTEKGKDVELRCDPISGHTALYWYRQSLGQGLEFLIYFQGNSAPDKSGLPSDRFSAERTGGSVSTLTIQRTQQEDSAVYLCASSLGTLGETQYFGPGTRLLVL.

A few counts support this clone. This chain connects TRBV6-1 to TRBJ2-2, with D uncertain. Germline CDR1 MNHNS, CDR2 SASEGT. The CDR3 runs to 11 residues. V dropped 8 bases and J dropped 6 bases, with 7 bases sitting between them. The CDR3 here is CASSRSGELFF. The CDR3 bases are TGTGCCAGCTCGAGGTCCGGGGAGCTGTTTTTT.

The J gene is TRBJ1-2, the V gene TRBV5-4, with D unresolved. The V gene lost 4 bases and the J gene lost 5 bases, with 12 bases spanning the gap. The length of the CDR3 is 13 residues. Germline CDR1 SGHNT, CDR2 YYREEE (reference sequence). The CDR3 DNA reads TGTGCCAGCAGCGGGGATGGGAATTATGGCTACACCTTC. Residues: CASSGDGNYGYTF.

V usage is TRBV5-1 and J usage is TRBJ1-4, with TRBD1 matching 7 bases. CDR3 length equals 15 residues. Unmatched junction bases numbered 6, after V lost 0 bases and J lost 7 bases. The germline V gene encodes CDR1 SGHRS and CDR2 YFSETQ. The CDR3 spells CASSLARQGGEKLFF. The CDR3 DNA sequence: TGCGCCAGCAGCTTGGCCCGACAGGGCGGTGAAAAACTGTTTTTT.

The chain has TRBV11-2 and TRBJ2-7; TRBD2 matches 11 bases. The CDR3 loop spans 14 amino acids. Germline CDR1 is SGHAT and CDR2 is FQNNGV. The V and J ends lost 6 bases and 5 bases, in that order; junction bases with no gene match: 6. Written as DNA, the CDR3 is TGTGCCAGCAGTTCCACTAGCGGGGGCAACGAGCAGTACTTC. It encodes CASSSTSGGNEQYF. Drawing the rest from reference TRBV11-2 and TRBJ2-7, the complete variable domain is EAGVAQSPRYKIIEKRQSVAFWCNPISGHATLYWYQQILGQGPKLLIQFQNNGVVDDSQLPKDRFSAERLKGVDSTLKIQPAKLEDSAVYLCASSSTSGGNEQYFGPGTRLTVT.

This clone has a handful of counts. The rearrangement links TRBV4-1 to TRBJ1-2; no reliable D call. V lost 3 bases, J lost 2 bases, and 25 bases lay in between. The CDR3 runs to 19 residues. Per germline, CDR1 MGHRA and CDR2 YSYEKL. CDR3 sequence reads: CASSHGYPISPTDNYGYTF. The CDR3 DNA follows: TGCGCCAGCAGCCATGGTTATCCTATAAGCCCGACCGACAACTATGGCTACACCTTC.

The genes are TRBV4-2 and TRBJ2-2; TRBD2 aligns across 8 bases. The CDR3 totals 16 residues. V shed 0 bases and J 1 base; nucleotides not matched to a gene: 1. Germline CDR1 is LGHNA and CDR2 is YNFKEQ. The CDR3 loop reads CASSQERGVNTGELFF. The CDR3 nucleotides read TGTGCCAGCAGCCAAGAGCGGGGGGTGAACACCGGGGAGCTGTTTTTT.

The chain carries TRBV11-2 and TRBJ1-1, with 10 bases matching TRBD1. Trimming at V came to 4 bases and at J to 7 bases, leaving 3 bases not matched to a gene. The CDR3 spans 13 residues. Germline V gives CDR1 SGHAT, CDR2 FQNNGV. The CDR3 here is CASSSRDRGEAFF. The DNA of the CDR3 is TGTGCCAGCAGCTCCCGGGACAGGGGTGAAGCTTTCTTT.

The chain links TRBV11-2 to TRBJ1-1, with D perhaps TRBD1 (6 bases). V was pared by 5 bases and J by 5 bases, with 12 bases between. Per germline, CDR1 SGHAT and CDR2 FQNNGV. This CDR3 has 13 amino acids. The CDR3 here is CASSLQGLTEAFF. The CDR3, as DNA: TGTGCCAGCAGCCTACAGGGTTTGACTGAAGCTTTCTTT.

This chain links TRBV2 with TRBJ2-2, with D perhaps being TRBD1 or TRBD2 (7 bases each). The CDR3 is 15 amino acids. Germline V gene lookup returns CDR1 SNHLY and CDR2 FYNNEI. Trimming removed 6 bases at V and 1 base at J, with 12 bases between. CDR3 sequence (DNA): TGTGCCAGCAGCCCCAGGGGGGGGAACACCGGGGAGCTGTTTTTT. Residues: CASSPRGGNTGELFF.